Presented here are 22 T cell receptor beta chains from one specimen sequenced in a study of T-cell reconstitution after alpha-beta-depleted transplantation in children. A library of TCRbeta sequences, prepared with unique molecular identifiers, was generated. TCRdb reanalysed the PCR reads using MiXCR and keeps one entry per CDR3 protein. The sample lists 540,000 or so distinct CDR3 sequences, around 23% occurring once. Source: PBMCs, mostly from graft donor cells, taken 360 days after TCRalphabeta/CD19-depleted stem cell transplant. The receptors were sampled from a boy under two years old who had a stem cell transplant for acute myeloid leukemia, so the T cells may come from the graft donor.

The sample holds many counts of this clonotype. CDR3 coding DNA: TGCAGTGCTAGAGAACGTGGGGAGCTGTTTTTT. As protein: CSARERGELFF. The chain carries TRBV20-1 and TRBJ2-2; D remains unclear. The CDR3 runs to 11 residues. Trimming removed 0 bases at V and 8 bases at J, with 4 bases between. Germline V gene lookup returns CDR1 DFQATT and CDR2 SNEGSKA (reference sequence).

The chain employs TRBV5-1 and TRBJ2-7, with a weak D call TRBD2 (5 bases). This CDR3 comprises 14 residues. Germline V gene data show CDR1 as SGHRS and CDR2 as YFSETQ. The V gene lost 2 bases and the J gene lost 6 bases, with 15 bases spanning the gap. CDR3 amino acids: CASSLQLVGGEQYF. DNA of the CDR3: TGCGCCAGCAGCTTACAACTAGTTGGCGGCGAGCAGTACTTC.

At least ten counts were recorded for this clonotype. The chain is built from TRBV6-1 and TRBJ2-1; a possible D gene is TRBD2 (7 bases). CDR3 length: 15 residues. The germline gives CDR1 MNHNS, CDR2 SASEGT. V lost 1 base and J 8 bases, leaving 15 bases between the germline ends. DNA for the CDR3: TGTGCCAGCAGTGAAGACGACGGGGGGCCACATGAGCAGTTCTTC. Translation gives CASSEDDGGPHEQFF.

This clonotype was seen more than once but under ten times. This chain uses TRBV20-1 with TRBJ2-3; 7 positions match TRBD2. In germline, CDR1 is DFQATT, CDR2 SNEGSKA (reference sequence). The junction had 5 bases not matched to a gene; V was cut back by 0 bases and J by 2 bases. The CDR3 runs 15 residues. CDR3: CSARDWGGVTDTQYF. Written as DNA, the CDR3 is TGCAGTGCTAGAGATTGGGGGGGGGTCACAGATACGCAGTATTTT.

The rearrangement joins TRBV29-1 to TRBJ1-2; 7 positions match TRBD1. V was pared by 0 bases and J by 6 bases, with 7 bases of the junction left unmatched. Germline CDR1 SQVTM, CDR2 ANQGSEA. This CDR3 has 14 residues. The CDR3 is CSVEDVQGGNGYTF. CDR3 in DNA: TGCAGCGTTGAAGATGTCCAGGGGGGGAATGGCTACACCTTC. The entire variable domain, with the rest obtained from reference TRBV29-1 and TRBJ1-2, is as follows: SAVISQKPSRDICQRGTSLTIQCQVDSQVTMMFWYRQQPGQSLTLIATANQGSEATYESGFVIDKFPISRPNLTFSTLTVSNMSPEDSSIYLCSVEDVQGGNGYTFGSGTRLTVV.

This clonotype has a single count. This chain uses TRBV4-3 with TRBJ2-3; maybe TRBD1 (5 bases). This CDR3 is 16 amino acids long. Germline values: CDR1 LGHNA, CDR2 YSLEER. The ends were cut back, 0 bases at V and 3 bases at J, with 13 bases in the middle. The CDR3 DNA is TGCGCCAGCAGCCAAGATAGCAGGGTGAGGACAGATACGCAGTATTTT. It yields the protein CASSQDSRVRTDTQYF.

The genes are TRBV12-3 or TRBV12-4 and TRBJ1-1; D not resolved. V lost 7 bases and J 5 bases, leaving 17 bases between the germline ends. The CDR3 contains 14 residues. The CDR3: CASTKERIFTEAFF. As DNA, the CDR3 is TGTGCCAGCACAAAGGAGCGAATATTTACTGAAGCTTTCTTT.

This clonotype has a handful of counts. The V gene is TRBV15, the J gene TRBJ2-1; TRBD2 might be the D (7 bases). This CDR3 spans 15 amino acids. CDR1 is LNHNV, CDR2 YYDKDF, per germline (reference sequence). V shed 4 bases and J shed 3 bases, with 13 bases lying between them. The CDR3 nucleotides read TGTGCCACCAGCACCGGGGGGCCCCTCTACAATGAGCAGTTCTTC. This sequence encodes CATSTGGPLYNEQFF.

Many counts were recorded for this clonotype. The chain employs TRBV24-1 and TRBJ2-3; a weak D match, TRBD2 (6 bases). With 2 bases removed from V and 5 bases from J, the gap between germline ends came to 10 bases. The length of the CDR3 is 14 residues. Germline V gives CDR1 KGHDR, CDR2 SFDVKD. The CDR3 DNA follows: TGTGCCACCAGTGATTGGGAGGAGGGAGATACGCAGTATTTT. Translating gives CATSDWEEGDTQYF.

This clonotype was found a few times. J is TRBJ1-4 and V is TRBV12-3 or TRBV12-4; D gene unclear. V was cut by 3 bases and J by 5 bases, with 7 bases left in between. This CDR3 contains 13 residues. The CDR3 DNA follows: TGTGCCAGCAGTTTTGACCTAAATGAAAAACTGTTTTTT. It yields the protein CASSFDLNEKLFF.

This clonotype occurred a few times. V is TRBV4-3 and J is TRBJ2-5; TRBD2 might be the D (5 bases). This CDR3 spans 15 amino acids. In germline, CDR1 is LGHNA, CDR2 YSLEER. Trimming cost V 4 bases and J 2 bases, with 14 bases left between them. The CDR3 coding sequence is TGCGCCAGCAGCCGAACCTCCGGACTTCAAGAGACCCAGTACTTC. It translates to CASSRTSGLQETQYF.

This clonotype has at least ten counts. The chain couples TRBV5-6 to TRBJ2-2; D is unresolved. Looked up from germline, CDR1 is SGHDT and CDR2 is YYEEEE. The CDR3 runs 13 residues. Trimming stripped 2 bases from V and 5 bases from J, with 7 bases between. The CDR3 is CASSLIETGELFF. Written as DNA, the CDR3 is TGTGCCAGCAGCTTAATCGAAACCGGGGAGCTGTTTTTT.

This chain joins TRBV20-1 and TRBJ2-7; D gene unclear. Trimming took off 5 bases at V and 3 bases at J, with 14 bases between the two ends. This CDR3 contains 13 residues. Germline CDR1 and CDR2: DFQATT and SNEGSKA (reference sequence). DNA for the CDR3: TGCAGTGCTGGTCACGAAAAGGTCTACGAGCAGTACTTC. Translating gives CSAGHEKVYEQYF.

At least ten counts were recorded for this clonotype. This sequence joins TRBV27 and TRBJ2-1; 10 bases match TRBD1. Germline V CDR1 and CDR2: MNHEY, SMNVEV (reference sequence). CDR3 length equals 15 residues. Trimming took 5 bases from V and 4 from J; bases not matched to a gene: 5. CDR3 nucleotides: TGTGCCAGCAGTGGGGACAGGGGACTATACAATGAGCAGTTCTTC. This codes for CASSGDRGLYNEQFF.

This clonotype appeared a few times. The chain is built from TRBV12-3 or TRBV12-4 and TRBJ1-4; D is undetermined. V lost 3 bases and J 7 bases, leaving 6 bases between the germline ends. The length of the CDR3 is 12 residues. DNA of the CDR3: TGTGCCAGCAGTTTCGTATCTGAAAAACTGTTTTTT. It specifies CASSFVSEKLFF.

On this clonotype itself: Since a much larger clone is just one base distant, this may be a read error. The gene calls are TRBV20-1 and TRBJ2-7, with 8 bases that match TRBD1. Germline lookup yields CDR1 DFQATT and CDR2 SNEGSKA (reference sequence). This CDR3 contains 12 residues. The trim removed 3 bases at V and 2 bases at J, leaving 0 bases unmatched. CDR3: CSARGQAYEQYF. CDR3 in DNA: TGCAGTGCTAGGGGACAGGCCTACGAGCAGTACTTC.

This clonotype was counted a few times. The chain couples TRBV11-2 to TRBJ1-3, with D maybe TRBD1 (6 bases). V was pared by 1 base and J by 3 bases, with 10 bases between. CDR1 and CDR2 (germline): SGHAT, FQNNGV. The CDR3 consists of 15 residues. The CDR3 region is CASSLGQGIGNTIYF. The CDR3 DNA reads TGTGCCAGCAGCTTAGGGCAGGGGATTGGAAACACCATATATTTT.

The V gene is TRBV6-2 or TRBV6-3, the J gene TRBJ1-1, with D possibly being TRBD1 (5 bases). Trimming left V 8 bases short and J 1 base short, with 11 bases between. The CDR3 has 13 residues. Germline V CDR1 and CDR2: MNHEY, SVGEGT. The CDR3 loop is CASRRGTNTEAFF. In DNA form, the CDR3 reads TGTGCCAGCCGAAGGGGCACGAACACTGAAGCTTTCTTT.

This clonotype was detected only a few times. The rearrangement joins TRBV15 to TRBJ2-5, with TRBD1 identical over 8 bases. V shed 9 bases, J shed 0 bases, and the junction held 3 bases outside the gene matches. The CDR3 totals 13 residues. Germline V CDR1 and CDR2: LNHNV, YYDKDF (reference sequence). The DNA for the CDR3 is TGTGCCACTAAGACAGGGGACCAAGAGACCCAGTACTTC. Its translation is CATKTGDQETQYF.

The chain links TRBV5-1 to TRBJ2-6; no definite D call. The ends were cut back, 5 bases at V and 0 bases at J, with 6 bases in the middle. The CDR3 has 14 amino acids. Looked up from germline, CDR1 is SGHRS and CDR2 is YFSETQ. CDR3 protein: CASRTDSGANVLTF. DNA for the CDR3: TGCGCCAGCAGGACTGACTCTGGGGCCAACGTCCTGACTTTC.

This clonotype turned up a few times. This rearrangement joins TRBV5-1 to TRBJ2-7, with 7 bases matching TRBD1. Germline values: CDR1 SGHRS, CDR2 YFSETQ. The CDR3 has 15 amino acids. The J segment lost 3 bases and the V segment lost 0 bases, leaving 6 bases of the junction unmatched. CDR3 sequence (DNA): TGCGCCAGCAGCTTGGATTGGGCAGGGGGCTACGAGCAGTACGTC. Amino acid sequence: CASSLDWAGGYEQYV.

The chain links TRBV7-9 to TRBJ2-5; either TRBD1 or TRBD2 may supply D (5 bases each). The CDR3 consists of 13 residues. Germline CDR1 reads SEHNR; CDR2 reads FQNEAQ (reference sequence). The V gene lost 8 bases and the J gene lost 1 base, with 11 bases spanning the gap. The CDR3 sequence is CASGDQPQETQYF. DNA of the CDR3: TGTGCCAGCGGGGACCAACCCCAAGAGACCCAGTACTTC.